The sequence of this T cell receptor (beta chain) was determined in a study of CD8+ T cells in alopecia areata. Study outcomes and limitations: Across lesional scalp, and particularly alopecia totalis/universalis, clonality surpassed that of normal scalp. Sequenced scalp T cells also include alphabeta T cells resident in normal skin.

Isolated RNA was reverse transcribed into cDNA used as the sequencing template. The data were produced by immunoSEQ multiplex PCR, yet TCRdb's version contains in-frame clones alone and is incomplete. The top ten clones hold 8% to 10% of a sample with roughly 100,000 clones, around 50% of them seen once. This CDR3 contains 12 residues. The ends were cut back, 6 bases at V and 1 base at J, with 3 bases in the middle. Germline lookup yields CDR1 SGHTA and CDR2 FQGNSA. Notes on this clone: Its target is not known. This CDR3 is also generated by other DNA sequences in the sample.

The sequence was obtained from a human donor in good health. The chain couples TRBV7-2 to TRBJ2-2; D remains ambiguous. The sequenced sample was CD4+ T cells sorted from blood. The DNA of the CDR3 is TGTGCCAGCAGATTGAACACCGGGGAGCTGTTTTTT. As protein: CASRLNTGELFF.